The 10 T cell receptor beta chains in this list originate from one sample, sequenced in a study of shared clonotypes between healthy human individuals. Measured with immunoSEQ multiplex PCR; TCRdb has only the in-frame clones, and not every one. The table lists some 2,000,000 clones, roughly 96% of them singletons. What was sequenced was naive CD4+ T cells sorted from blood. Subset indicated: CD45RA+ positively selected. The receptors here all came from a man younger than 35 in good health.

The rearrangement joins TRBV7-6 to TRBJ1-4, with unresolved D. CDR1 is SGHVS, CDR2 FNYEAQ, per germline. The CDR3 is 15 residues long. V lost 5 bases to trimming and J lost 3 bases, with 13 bases between them. CDR3 DNA sequence: TGTGCCAGCAGCCCTTCTGGAACAGCTAATGAAAAACTGTTTTTT. Translation: CASSPSGTANEKLFF.

Concerning this clone: The same CDR3 also results from other DNA sequences found in this sample. The chain uses TRBV2 and TRBJ1-2; the D is unclear. Trimming removed 4 bases from V and 8 bases from J, with 11 bases in between. This CDR3 is built from 12 residues. Germline V gene sequence: CDR1 SNHLY, CDR2 FYNNEI. As DNA, the CDR3 is TGTGCCAGCAGTGTCGAGGGCTGGGGCTACACCTTC. The encoded protein is CASSVEGWGYTF.

Details on this clone: Other DNA sequences within the sample encode an identical CDR3. The chain is built from TRBV6-5 and TRBJ1-5; D ambiguous. With 5 bases removed from V and 3 bases from J, the gap between germline ends came to 5 bases. Germline lookup yields CDR1 MNHEY and CDR2 SVGAGI. This CDR3 region has 12 residues. The DNA for the CDR3 is TGTGCCAGCAGTACGATCAATCAGCCCCAGCATTTT. This sequence encodes CASSTINQPQHF.

This sequence joins TRBV4-3 and TRBJ2-7; 11 nucleotides line up with TRBD2. The CDR3 is made up of 17 amino acids. V lost 0 bases, J lost 3 bases, and 7 bases stayed unmatched. Germline CDR1 is LGHNA and CDR2 is YSLEER. In DNA form, the CDR3 reads TGCGCCAGCAGCCAAGATCTGGGACTAGCGGAGGGCTACGAGCAGTACTTC. It translates to CASSQDLGLAEGYEQYF.

This clone was recorded only once. The gene calls are TRBV5-1 and TRBJ2-3, with D possibly TRBD1 on 5 matching bases. CDR1 and CDR2 (germline): SGHRS, YFSETQ. This CDR3 comprises 15 residues. The V end was cut by 0 bases, the J end by 1 base, with 9 bases between. CDR3 coding DNA: TGCGCCAGCAGCTTGGGGGGCGAACGCACAGATACGCAGTATTTT. Its translation: CASSLGGERTDTQYF.

In this sample, this clone turned up once. This chain connects TRBV18 to TRBJ2-2, with 7 bases identical to TRBD2. Germline V gene lookup returns CDR1 KGHSH and CDR2 LQKENI. The CDR3 consists of 16 residues. V was clipped by 4 bases and J by 0 bases; unmatched bases: 5. CDR3 nucleotide sequence: TGTGCCAGCTCACTTCAGGGACTAACGAACACCGGGGAGCTGTTTTTT. This encodes CASSLQGLTNTGELFF.

The chain uses TRBV7-2 and TRBJ2-7, with no clear D. With 0 bases removed from V and 0 bases from J, the gap between germline ends came to 9 bases. Looked up from germline, CDR1 is SGHTA and CDR2 is FQGNSA. The CDR3 length is 15 residues. The CDR3, as DNA: TGTGCCAGCAGCTTAGCGAGGCTTTACTCCTACGAGCAGTACTTC. This codes for CASSLARLYSYEQYF.

In the case of this clone: The junction shows a germline mismatch at one end, possibly a read error. The CDR3 bases are TGTGCCAGCGGCGGGACAACGAACCCTGAAGCTTTCTTT. Its translation: CASGGTTNPEAFF. The chain is built from TRBV27 and TRBJ1-1; D might be TRBD1 (6 bases). Germline CDR1 reads MNHEY; CDR2 reads SMNVEV (reference sequence). The CDR3 totals 13 residues.

CDR3 protein: CASSLAVALEQYF. The CDR3 nucleotides are TGTGCCAGCAGCTTGGCTGTGGCCCTCGAGCAGTACTTC. The chain uses TRBV5-6 and TRBJ2-7, with no clear D. The CDR3 extends over 13 amino acids. Germline V gene sequence: CDR1 SGHDT, CDR2 YYEEEE. V was pared by 0 bases and J by 6 bases, with 10 bases between.

This clone was counted a single time. Additional DNA sequences in this sample encode the identical CDR3. The chain is built from TRBV5-1 and TRBJ2-5; D gene ambiguous. CDR3 size: 12 residues. V lost 0 bases and J 5 bases, leaving 5 bases between the germline ends. CDR1 and CDR2 from the germline V gene are SGHRS and YFSETQ. CDR3 residues: CASSLVGETQYF. The CDR3 DNA follows: TGCGCCAGCAGCTTGGTGGGTGAGACCCAGTACTTC.